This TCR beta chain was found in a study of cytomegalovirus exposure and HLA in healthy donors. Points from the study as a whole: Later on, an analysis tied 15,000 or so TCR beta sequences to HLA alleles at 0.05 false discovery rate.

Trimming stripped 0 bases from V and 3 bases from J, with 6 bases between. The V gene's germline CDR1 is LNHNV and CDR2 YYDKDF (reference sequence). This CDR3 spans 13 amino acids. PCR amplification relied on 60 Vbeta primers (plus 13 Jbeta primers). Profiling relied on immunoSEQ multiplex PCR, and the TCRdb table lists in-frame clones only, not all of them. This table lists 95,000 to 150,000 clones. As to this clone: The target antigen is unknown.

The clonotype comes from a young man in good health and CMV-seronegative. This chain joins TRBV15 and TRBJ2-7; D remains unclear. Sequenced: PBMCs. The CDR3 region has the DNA TGTGCCACCAGCAGAGATATCGGCTACGAGCAGTACTTC. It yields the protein CATSRDIGYEQYF.